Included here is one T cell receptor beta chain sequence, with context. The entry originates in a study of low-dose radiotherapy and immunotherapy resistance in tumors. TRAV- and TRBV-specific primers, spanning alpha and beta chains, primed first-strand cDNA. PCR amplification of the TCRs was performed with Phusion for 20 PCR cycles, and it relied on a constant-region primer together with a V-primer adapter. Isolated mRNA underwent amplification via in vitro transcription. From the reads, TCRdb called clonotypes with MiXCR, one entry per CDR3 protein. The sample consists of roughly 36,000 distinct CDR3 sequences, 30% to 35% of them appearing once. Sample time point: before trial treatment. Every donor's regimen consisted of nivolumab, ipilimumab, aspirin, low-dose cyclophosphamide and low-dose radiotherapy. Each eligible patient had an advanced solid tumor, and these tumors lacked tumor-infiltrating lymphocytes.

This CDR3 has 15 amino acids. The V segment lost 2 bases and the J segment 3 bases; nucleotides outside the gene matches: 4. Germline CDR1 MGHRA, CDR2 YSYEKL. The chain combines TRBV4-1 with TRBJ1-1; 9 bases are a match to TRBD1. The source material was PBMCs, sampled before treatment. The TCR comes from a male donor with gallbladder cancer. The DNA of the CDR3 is TGCGCCAGCAGCCAATGGGGACAGGGTGACACTGAAGCTTTCTTT. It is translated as CASSQWGQGDTEAFF.